This T cell receptor beta chain was captured by sequencing in a study of blood T cell repertoires in COVID-19. Looking at the study overall: In each case, the material was cDNA or gDNA derived from T cells, B-cell-depleted T cells, or PBMCs.

About this clone itself: This CDR3 is also generated by other DNA sequences in the sample.

Source study methods: Reference gene primer amplification gave nucleated cell count estimates. Repertoires were generated with immunoSEQ multiplex PCR, while TCRdb's copy carries only in-frame clones and drops some. For V, J and clone size, that table is used; D and trimming come from the DNA. The sample holds roughly 250,000 clones, around 82% seen once. With V trimmed by 6 bases and J by 6 bases, 6 bases remained unmatched. Germline assignment: CDR1 SQVTM and CDR2 ANQGSEA. The CDR3 has 12 amino acids. What was sequenced was peripheral blood. The chain uses TRBV29-1 and TRBJ2-7, with TRBD1 matching 9 bases. The TCR was taken from a man aged 35 to 55 with active or convalescent COVID-19. The CDR3 nucleotides are TGCAGCGTCGGCACAGGGGGCGGCGAGCAGTACTTC. Its translation is CSVGTGGGEQYF.